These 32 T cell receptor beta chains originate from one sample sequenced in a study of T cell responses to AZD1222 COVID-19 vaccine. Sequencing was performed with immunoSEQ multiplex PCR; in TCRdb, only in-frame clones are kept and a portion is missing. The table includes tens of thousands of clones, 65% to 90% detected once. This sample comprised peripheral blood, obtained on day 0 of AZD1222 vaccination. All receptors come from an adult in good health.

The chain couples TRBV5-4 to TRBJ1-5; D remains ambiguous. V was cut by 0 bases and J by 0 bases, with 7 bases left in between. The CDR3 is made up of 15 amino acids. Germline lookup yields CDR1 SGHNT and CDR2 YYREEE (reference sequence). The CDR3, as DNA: TGTGCCAGCAGCTTGGGCGGAAGTAGCAATCAGCCCCAGCATTTT. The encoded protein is CASSLGGSSNQPQHF.

CDR3 DNA sequence: TGCGCCAGCAGCCCAGCGGGGGGAGCAGATACGCAGTATTTT. It specifies CASSPAGGADTQYF. The rearrangement uses TRBV5-1 and TRBJ2-3; 9 positions agree with TRBD2. The CDR3 has 14 residues. The ends lost 4 bases at V and 4 bases at J; junction bases unmatched: 4. Germline assignment: CDR1 SGHRS and CDR2 YFSETQ.

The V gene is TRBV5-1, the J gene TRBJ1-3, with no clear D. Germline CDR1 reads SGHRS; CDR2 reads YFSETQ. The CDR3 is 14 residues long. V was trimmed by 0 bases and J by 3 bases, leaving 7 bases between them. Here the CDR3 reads CASSLGLGGNTIYF. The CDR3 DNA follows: TGCGCCAGCAGCTTGGGACTAGGTGGAAACACCATATATTTT.

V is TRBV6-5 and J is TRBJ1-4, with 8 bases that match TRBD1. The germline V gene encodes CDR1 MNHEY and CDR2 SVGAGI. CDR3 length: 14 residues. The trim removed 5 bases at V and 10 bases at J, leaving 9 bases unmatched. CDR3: CASSSETGVGKLFF. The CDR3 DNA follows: TGTGCCAGCAGTAGCGAGACAGGGGTTGGAAAACTGTTTTTT.

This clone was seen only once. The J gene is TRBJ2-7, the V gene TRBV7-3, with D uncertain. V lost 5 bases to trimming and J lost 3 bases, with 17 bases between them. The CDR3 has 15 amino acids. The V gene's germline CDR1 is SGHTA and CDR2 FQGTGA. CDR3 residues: CASSPRVASNYEQYF. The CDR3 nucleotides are TGTGCCAGCAGCCCCCGGGTCGCTTCCAACTACGAGCAGTACTTC.

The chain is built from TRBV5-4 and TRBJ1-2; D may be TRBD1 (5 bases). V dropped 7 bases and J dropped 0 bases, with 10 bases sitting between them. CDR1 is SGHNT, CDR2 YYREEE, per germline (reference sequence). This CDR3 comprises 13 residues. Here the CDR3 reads CASRQLANYGYTF. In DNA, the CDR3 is TGTGCCAGCCGACAGTTAGCTAACTATGGCTACACCTTC. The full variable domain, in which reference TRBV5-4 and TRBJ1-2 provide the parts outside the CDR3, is ETGVTQSPTHLIKTRGQQVTLRCSSQSGHNTVSWYQQALGQGPQFIFQYYREEENGRGNFPPRFSGLQFPNYSSELNVNALELDDSALYLCASRQLANYGYTFGSGTRLTVV.

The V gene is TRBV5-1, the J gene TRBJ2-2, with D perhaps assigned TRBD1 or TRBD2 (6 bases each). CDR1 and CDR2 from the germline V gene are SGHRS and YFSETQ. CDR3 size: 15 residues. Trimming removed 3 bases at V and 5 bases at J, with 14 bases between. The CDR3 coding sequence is TGCGCCAGCAGCTCGACGACAGGAGGGACCGGGGAGCTGTTTTTT. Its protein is CASSSTTGGTGELFF.

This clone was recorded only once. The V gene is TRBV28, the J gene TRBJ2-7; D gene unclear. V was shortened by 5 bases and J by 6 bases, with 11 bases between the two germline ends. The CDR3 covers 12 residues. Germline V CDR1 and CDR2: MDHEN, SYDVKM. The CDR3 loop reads CASSPARSEQYF. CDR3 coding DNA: TGTGCCAGCAGTCCCGCAAGATCCGAGCAGTACTTC.

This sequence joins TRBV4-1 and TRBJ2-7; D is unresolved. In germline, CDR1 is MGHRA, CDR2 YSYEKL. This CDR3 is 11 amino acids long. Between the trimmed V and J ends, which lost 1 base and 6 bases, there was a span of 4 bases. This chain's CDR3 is CASSQGPEQYF. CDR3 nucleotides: TGCGCCAGCAGCCAAGGACCCGAGCAGTACTTC.

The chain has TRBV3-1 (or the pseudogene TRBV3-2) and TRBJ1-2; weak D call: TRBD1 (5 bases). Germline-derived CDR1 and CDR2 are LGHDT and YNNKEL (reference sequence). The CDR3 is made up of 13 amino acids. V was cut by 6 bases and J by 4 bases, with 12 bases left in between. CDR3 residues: CASRPQGAYGYTF. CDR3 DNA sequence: TGTGCCAGCAGACCTCAAGGGGCCTATGGCTACACCTTC.

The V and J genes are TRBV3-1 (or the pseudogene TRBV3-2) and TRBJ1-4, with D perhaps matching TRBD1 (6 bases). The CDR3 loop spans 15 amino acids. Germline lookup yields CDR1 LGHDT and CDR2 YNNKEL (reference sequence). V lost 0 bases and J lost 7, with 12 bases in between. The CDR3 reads CASSQDRGRGEKLFF. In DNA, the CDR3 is TGTGCCAGCAGCCAAGATCGGGGGCGCGGTGAAAAACTGTTTTTT.

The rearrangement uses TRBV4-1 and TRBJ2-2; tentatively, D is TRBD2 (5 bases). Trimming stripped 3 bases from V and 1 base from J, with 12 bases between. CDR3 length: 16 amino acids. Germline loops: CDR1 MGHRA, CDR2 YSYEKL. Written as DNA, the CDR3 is TGCGCCAGCAGCCACGGGCCCGGGGAGAACACCGGGGAGCTGTTTTTT. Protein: CASSHGPGENTGELFF.

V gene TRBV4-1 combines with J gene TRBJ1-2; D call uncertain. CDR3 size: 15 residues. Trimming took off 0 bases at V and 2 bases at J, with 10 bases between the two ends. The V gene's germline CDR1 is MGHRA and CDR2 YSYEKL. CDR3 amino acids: CASSQETRKNYGYTF. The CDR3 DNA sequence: TGCGCCAGCAGCCAAGAAACGCGGAAAAACTATGGCTACACCTTC.

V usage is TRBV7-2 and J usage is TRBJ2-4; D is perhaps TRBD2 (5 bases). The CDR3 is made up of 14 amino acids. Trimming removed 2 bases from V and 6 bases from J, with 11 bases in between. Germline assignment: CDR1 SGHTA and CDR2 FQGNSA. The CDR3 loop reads CASSLRTLGNIQYF. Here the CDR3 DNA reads TGTGCCAGCAGCTTACGGACTTTGGGAAACATTCAGTACTTC.

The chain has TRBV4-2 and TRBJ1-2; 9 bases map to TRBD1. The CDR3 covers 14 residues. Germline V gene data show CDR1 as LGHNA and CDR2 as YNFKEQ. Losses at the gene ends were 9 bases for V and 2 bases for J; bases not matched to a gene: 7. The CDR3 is CASRGTGTNYGYTF. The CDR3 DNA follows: TGTGCCAGTAGGGGGACAGGGACGAACTATGGCTACACCTTC.

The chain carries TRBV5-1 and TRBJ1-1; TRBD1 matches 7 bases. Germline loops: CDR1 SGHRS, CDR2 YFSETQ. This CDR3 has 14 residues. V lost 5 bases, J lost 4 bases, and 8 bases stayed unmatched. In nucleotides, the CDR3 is TGCGCCAGCAGGTGGAGACAGGGACCCACTGAAGCTTTCTTT. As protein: CASRWRQGPTEAFF.

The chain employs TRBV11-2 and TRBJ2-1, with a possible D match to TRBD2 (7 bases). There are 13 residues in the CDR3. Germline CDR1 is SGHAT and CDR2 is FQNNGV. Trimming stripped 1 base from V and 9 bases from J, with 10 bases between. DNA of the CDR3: TGTGCCAGCAGCTTAGGGGGGGGCAGTGAGCAGTTCTTC. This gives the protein CASSLGGGSEQFF.

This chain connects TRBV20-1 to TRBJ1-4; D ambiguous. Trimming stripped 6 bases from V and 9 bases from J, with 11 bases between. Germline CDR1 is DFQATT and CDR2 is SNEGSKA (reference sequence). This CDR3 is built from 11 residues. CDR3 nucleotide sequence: TGCAGTGCGACCGTAAATCAAAAACTGTTTTTT. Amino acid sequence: CSATVNQKLFF.

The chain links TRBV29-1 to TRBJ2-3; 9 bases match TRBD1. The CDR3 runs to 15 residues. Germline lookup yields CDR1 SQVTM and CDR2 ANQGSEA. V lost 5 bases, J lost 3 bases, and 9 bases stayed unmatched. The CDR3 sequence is CSVILGQGRTDTQYF. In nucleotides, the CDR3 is TGCAGCGTTATCCTAGGACAGGGGAGAACAGATACGCAGTATTTT.

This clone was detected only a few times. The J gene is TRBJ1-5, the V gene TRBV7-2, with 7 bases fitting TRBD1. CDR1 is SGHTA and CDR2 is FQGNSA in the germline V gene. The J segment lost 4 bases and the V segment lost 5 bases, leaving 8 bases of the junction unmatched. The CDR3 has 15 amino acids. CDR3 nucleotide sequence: TGTGCCAGCAGCCGCGGCCTGGGACAGAATCAGCCCCAGCATTTT. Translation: CASSRGLGQNQPQHF.

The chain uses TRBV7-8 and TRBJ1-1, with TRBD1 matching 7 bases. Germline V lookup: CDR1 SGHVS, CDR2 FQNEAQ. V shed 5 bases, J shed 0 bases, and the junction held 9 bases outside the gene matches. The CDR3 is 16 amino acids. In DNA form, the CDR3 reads TGTGCCAGCAGCCTCCTACAGGGGACTTTGAACACTGAAGCTTTCTTT. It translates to CASSLLQGTLNTEAFF. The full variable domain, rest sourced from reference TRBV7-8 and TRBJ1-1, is GAGVSQSPRYKVAKRGQDVALRCDPISGHVSLFWYQQALGQGPEFLTYFQNEAQLDKSGLPSDRFFAERPEGSVSTLKIQRTQQEDSAVYLCASSLLQGTLNTEAFFGQGTRLTVV.

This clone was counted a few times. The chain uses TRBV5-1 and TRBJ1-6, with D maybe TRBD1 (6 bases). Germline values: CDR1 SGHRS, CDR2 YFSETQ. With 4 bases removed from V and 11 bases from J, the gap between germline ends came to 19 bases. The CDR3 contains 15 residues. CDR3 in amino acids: CASSHWGPPNTPLHF. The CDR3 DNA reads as TGCGCCAGCAGCCATTGGGGGCCACCTAACACACCCCTCCACTTT.

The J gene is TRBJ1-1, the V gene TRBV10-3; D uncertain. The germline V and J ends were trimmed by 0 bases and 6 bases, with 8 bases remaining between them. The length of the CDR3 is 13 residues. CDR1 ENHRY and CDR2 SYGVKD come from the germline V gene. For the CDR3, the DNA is TGTGCCATCAGTGAGTCTGGGTCCCCTGAAGCTTTCTTT. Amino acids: CAISESGSPEAFF.

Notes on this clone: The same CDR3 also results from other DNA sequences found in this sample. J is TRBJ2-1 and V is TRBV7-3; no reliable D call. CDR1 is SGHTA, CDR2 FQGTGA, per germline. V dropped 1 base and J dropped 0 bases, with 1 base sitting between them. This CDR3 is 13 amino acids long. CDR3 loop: CASSLNSYNEQFF. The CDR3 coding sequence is TGTGCCAGCAGCTTAAACTCCTACAATGAGCAGTTCTTC.

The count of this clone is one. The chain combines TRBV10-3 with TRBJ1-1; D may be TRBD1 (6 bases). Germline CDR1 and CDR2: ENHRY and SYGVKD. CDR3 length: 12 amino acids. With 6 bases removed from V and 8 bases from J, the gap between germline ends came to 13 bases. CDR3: CAISLGGAEAFF. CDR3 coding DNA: TGTGCCATCAGCTTAGGGGGGGCCGAAGCTTTCTTT.

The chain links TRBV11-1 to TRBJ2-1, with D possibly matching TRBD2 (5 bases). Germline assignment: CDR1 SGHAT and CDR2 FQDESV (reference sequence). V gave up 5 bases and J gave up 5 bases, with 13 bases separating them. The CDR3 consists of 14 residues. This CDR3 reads CASSPLRGDNEQFF. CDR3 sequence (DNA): TGTGCCAGCAGCCCCCTCCGGGGTGACAATGAGCAGTTCTTC.

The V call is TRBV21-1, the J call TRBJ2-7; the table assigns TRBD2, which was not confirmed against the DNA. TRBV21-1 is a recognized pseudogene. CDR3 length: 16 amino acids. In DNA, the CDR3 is TGTGCCAGCAGCAAAGCTATTGTAGGAGCCTCCTACGAGCAGTACTTC. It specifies CASSKAIVGASYEQYF.

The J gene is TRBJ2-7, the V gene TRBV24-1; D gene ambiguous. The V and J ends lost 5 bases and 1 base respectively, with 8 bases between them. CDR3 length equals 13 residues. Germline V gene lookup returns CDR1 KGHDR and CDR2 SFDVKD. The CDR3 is CATSGSASYEQYF. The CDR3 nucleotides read TGTGCCACCAGTGGTTCAGCTTCCTACGAGCAGTACTTC.

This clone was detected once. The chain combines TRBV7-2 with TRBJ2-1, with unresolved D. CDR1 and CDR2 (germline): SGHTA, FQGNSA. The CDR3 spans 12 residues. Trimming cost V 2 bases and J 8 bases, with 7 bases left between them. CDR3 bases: TGTGCCAGCAGCTTAAGGTTCGATGAGCAGTTCTTC. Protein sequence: CASSLRFDEQFF. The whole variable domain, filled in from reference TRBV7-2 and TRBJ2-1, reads GAGVSQSPSNKVTEKGKDVELRCDPISGHTALYWYRQSLGQGLEFLIYFQGNSAPDKSGLPSDRFSAERTGGSVSTLTIQRTQQEDSAVYLCASSLRFDEQFFGPGTRLTVL.

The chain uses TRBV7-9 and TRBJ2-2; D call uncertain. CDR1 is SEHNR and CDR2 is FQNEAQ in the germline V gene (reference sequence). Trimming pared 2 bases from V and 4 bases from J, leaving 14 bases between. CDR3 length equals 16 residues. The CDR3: CASSLSSSLGTGELFF. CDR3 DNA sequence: TGTGCCAGCAGCTTATCTTCCAGTCTCGGCACCGGGGAGCTGTTTTTT.

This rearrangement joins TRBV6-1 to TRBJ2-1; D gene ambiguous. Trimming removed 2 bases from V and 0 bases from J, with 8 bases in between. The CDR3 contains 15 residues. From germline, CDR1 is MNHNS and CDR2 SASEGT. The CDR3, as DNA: TGTGCCAGCAGTGAAATGGGTAACTCCTACAATGAGCAGTTCTTC. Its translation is CASSEMGNSYNEQFF.

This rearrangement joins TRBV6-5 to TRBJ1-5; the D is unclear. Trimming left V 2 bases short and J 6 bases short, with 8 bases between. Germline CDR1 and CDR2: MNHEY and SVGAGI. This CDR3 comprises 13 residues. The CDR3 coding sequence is TGTGCCAGCAGTTACGTGGTTGGTCAGCCCCAGCATTTT. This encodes CASSYVVGQPQHF.